This T cell receptor (beta chain) stems from a study of T cell changes during pregnancy in multiple sclerosis. Trimming took off 2 bases at V and 10 bases at J, with 20 bases between the two ends. This CDR3 has 15 residues. Germline-derived CDR1 and CDR2 are LGHNA and YSLEER. Only in-frame clones appear in the TCRdb table, and some are missing; sequencing was by immunoSEQ multiplex PCR. The sample has approximately 31,000 clones, 90% to 95% seen once. Sequenced material: CD4+ T cells from peripheral blood mononuclear cells, taken in the second trimester of pregnancy. The chain combines TRBV4-3 with TRBJ1-1; D not certain. This receptor was obtained from a female donor with multiple sclerosis, enrolled in a pregnancy study. The CDR3 DNA is TGCGCCAGCAGCCAAAAGATGGATGTCGGGATGGGAGCTTTCTTT. Its translation: CASSQKMDVGMGAFF.